This paragraph covers one T cell receptor beta chain sequence. What it recognizes is unknown. Unmatched junction bases numbered 12, after V lost 5 bases and J lost 7 bases. The CDR3 runs to 16 residues. Germline lookup yields CDR1 SQVTM and CDR2 ANQGSEA. The data belong to a study of cytotoxic CD8 clonotypes in ibrutinib-treated CLL. Points from the study as a whole: A rise in clonality was seen at ibrutinib response, and a fall back toward baseline was seen at progression.

Repertoires were generated with immunoSEQ multiplex PCR, while TCRdb's copy carries only in-frame clones and drops some. This sample has under 200,000 clones, with 84% found just once. The chain links TRBV29-1 to TRBJ2-1; 12 nucleotides align to TRBD2. This specimen consisted of PBMCs, obtained after 24 months of ibrutinib treatment. The sequence was obtained from a human donor with chronic lymphocytic leukemia. The CDR3 DNA reads TGCAGCGTTATGTTCCGGCTAGCGGGAGGGGTGAATGAGCAGTTCTTC. It yields the protein CSVMFRLAGGVNEQFF.